A single sample gave rise to the 28 T cell receptor beta chains below, sequenced in a study of a mutant IDH1 vaccine in newly diagnosed glioma. Indicated time point: week 11, during vaccination. Each dose of the vaccine consisted of 300 ug of mutant IDH1 20-mer peptide, with topical imiquimod. Their cognate antigens are unknown. Profiling relied on immunoSEQ multiplex PCR, and the TCRdb table lists in-frame clones only, not all of them. The table records around 60,000 clones, approximately 90% of them present only once. The material was PBMCs, obtained from a glioma patient whose treatment included an IDH1 peptide vaccine. These receptors all stem from a man aged 35 to 55 with glioma.

The J gene is TRBJ2-7, the V gene TRBV7-2; 7 bases are a match to TRBD1. Germline V CDR1 and CDR2: SGHTA, FQGNSA. V shed 5 bases and J 4 bases; nucleotides not matched to a gene: 8. The CDR3 has 14 amino acids. The CDR3 loop reads CASSRRDSPYEQYF. For the CDR3, the DNA is TGTGCCAGCAGCCGACGGGACAGCCCTTACGAGCAGTACTTC.

This clone was found once. The rearrangement links TRBV6-6 to TRBJ2-7; D gene unclear. The CDR3 loop spans 13 amino acids. Per germline, CDR1 MNHNY and CDR2 SVGAGI (reference sequence). The V end was cut by 2 bases, the J end by 5 bases, with 10 bases between. For the CDR3, the DNA is TGTGCCAGCAGTTACGCCCGGCTCCACGAGCAGTACTTC. Protein product: CASSYARLHEQYF.

V is TRBV9 and J is TRBJ1-3, with 7 nucleotides matching TRBD1. Germline-derived CDR1 and CDR2 are SGDLS and YYNGEE. V shed 0 bases and J 0 bases; nucleotides not matched to a gene: 0. The CDR3 has 15 residues. The CDR3 region has the DNA TGTGCCAGCAGCGTAGGGGACAGCTCTGGAAACACCATATATTTT. Its translation: CASSVGDSSGNTIYF.

The rearrangement uses TRBV28 and TRBJ1-2; 7 positions agree with TRBD1. Trimming removed 5 bases from V and 3 bases from J; junction bases left unmatched: 6. This CDR3 has 14 residues. Germline V CDR1 and CDR2: MDHEN, SYDVKM. The DNA of the CDR3 is TGTGCCAGCAGTCCCGCAGGGGGGTACTATGGCTACACCTTC. This encodes CASSPAGGYYGYTF.

The V and J genes are TRBV9 and TRBJ1-1, with TRBD1 matching over 7 bases. Germline CDR1 SGDLS, CDR2 YYNGEE. The trim removed 0 bases at V and 4 bases at J, leaving 9 bases unmatched. This CDR3 region has 16 residues. CDR3 in amino acids: CASSVGYRGWGTEAFF. The CDR3 DNA reads TGTGCCAGCAGCGTAGGGTACAGGGGTTGGGGCACTGAAGCTTTCTTT.

The gene calls are TRBV6-6 and TRBJ2-2; D unresolved. The V and J ends lost 7 bases and 3 bases respectively, with 15 bases between them. Germline V CDR1 and CDR2: MNHNY, SVGAGI (reference sequence). This CDR3 has 15 residues. CDR3 residues: CASIPSLLYTGELFF. For the CDR3, the DNA is TGTGCCAGCATCCCTTCCCTACTCTACACCGGGGAGCTGTTTTTT.

The chain employs TRBV19 and TRBJ2-5; 9 bases map to TRBD1. The closer fit of TRBJ2-7 to the DNA end suggests the J call may be wrong. Germline CDR1 and CDR2: LNHDA and SQIVND (reference sequence). The CDR3 is made up of 13 amino acids. CDR3 loop: CASRGTGSYEQYF. In DNA, the CDR3 is TGTGCCAGTAGGGGGACAGGGTCCTACGAGCAGTACTTC.

The rearrangement joins TRBV7-2 to TRBJ1-5; unclear D gene. The CDR3 runs to 13 residues. Germline values: CDR1 SGHTA, CDR2 FQGNSA. V gave up 5 bases and J gave up 7 bases, with 12 bases separating them. The CDR3 coding sequence is TGTGCCAGCAGCGTAAACATGGGGCAGCCCCAGCATTTT. It translates to CASSVNMGQPQHF.

V is TRBV6-6 and J is TRBJ2-3; a possible D gene is TRBD2 (5 bases). Trimming removed 6 bases from V and 5 bases from J, with 15 bases in between. CDR3 length equals 14 residues. Germline V gene data show CDR1 as MNHNY and CDR2 as SVGAGI (reference sequence). For the CDR3, the DNA is TGTGCCAGCAGGGATAGAGTACGGGGAGATACGCAGTATTTT. Translated: CASRDRVRGDTQYF.

The V and J genes are TRBV14 and TRBJ2-5, with TRBD2 matching over 7 bases. V lost 4 bases, J lost 6 bases, and 5 bases stayed unmatched. From germline, CDR1 is SGHDN and CDR2 FVKESK. This CDR3 is built from 13 residues. The CDR3 bases are TGTGCCAGCAGCCCGGGACTACAAAAGACCCAGTACTTC. This translates into CASSPGLQKTQYF.

The chain carries TRBV11-2 and TRBJ2-7, with D perhaps matching TRBD1 or TRBD2 (5 bases each). This CDR3 contains 14 residues. Trimming stripped 6 bases from V and 0 bases from J, with 12 bases between. Per germline, CDR1 SGHAT and CDR2 FQNNGV. CDR3 residues: CASRGWDDSYEQYF. The CDR3 DNA reads as TGTGCCAGCAGGGGGTGGGACGACTCCTACGAGCAGTACTTC.

The chain is built from TRBV4-1 and TRBJ2-2, with 9 bases aligning to TRBD1. V shed 5 bases and J 4 bases; nucleotides not matched to a gene: 11. Germline loops: CDR1 MGHRA, CDR2 YSYEKL. The CDR3 runs 17 residues. The CDR3 is CASSYLGQGEGTGELFF. CDR3 sequence (DNA): TGCGCCAGCAGCTATCTGGGACAGGGTGAAGGCACCGGGGAGCTGTTTTTT.

The chain combines TRBV19 with TRBJ2-3, with D tentatively TRBD2 (5 bases). Trimming took 5 bases from V and 3 from J, leaving 15 bases between them. The CDR3 has 15 amino acids. Germline V lookup: CDR1 LNHDA, CDR2 SQIVND (reference sequence). The DNA for the CDR3 is TGTGCCAGTAGTCCCCGACGGGAAAAGACAGATACGCAGTATTTT. Its translation: CASSPRREKTDTQYF.

This chain links TRBV5-1 with TRBJ2-5; 7 nucleotides line up with TRBD1. The germline gives CDR1 SGHRS, CDR2 YFSETQ. V lost 1 base and J lost 4; bases outside the gene matches: 7. The CDR3 spans 15 residues. CDR3 bases: TGCGCCAGCAGCTTGAACAACAGGGGCTCAGAGACCCAGTACTTC. Protein sequence: CASSLNNRGSETQYF.

The CDR3 region is CASSQEPLTGHYEQYF. The CDR3 coding sequence is TGCGCCAGCAGCCAAGAGCCCTTGACAGGCCACTACGAGCAGTACTTC. The chain has TRBV4-3 and TRBJ2-7; D might be TRBD1 (6 bases). The V gene's germline CDR1 is LGHNA and CDR2 YSLEER. This CDR3 has 16 residues. The ends were cut back, 0 bases at V and 3 bases at J, with 15 bases in the middle.

The CDR3 sequence is CASSIRGGDPFGNTIYF. CDR3 DNA sequence: TGTGCCAGTAGTATACGCGGGGGCGATCCCTTTGGAAACACCATATATTTT. The genes are TRBV19 and TRBJ1-3; D perhaps matches TRBD1 (6 bases). CDR1 is LNHDA and CDR2 is SQIVND in the germline V gene (reference sequence). The CDR3 sequence is 17 residues long. V lost 2 bases to trimming and J lost 3 bases, with 17 bases between them.

V usage is TRBV25-1 and J usage is TRBJ2-7; D perhaps matches TRBD2 (5 bases). The CDR3 length is 13 residues. From germline, CDR1 is MGHDK and CDR2 SYGVNS. The ends were cut back, 4 bases at V and 2 bases at J, with 9 bases in the middle. The CDR3 loop is CASSGGLAYEQYF. As DNA, the CDR3 is TGTGCCAGCAGTGGAGGGCTGGCCTACGAGCAGTACTTC.

The chain employs TRBV29-1 and TRBJ2-2; the D is unclear. The CDR3 runs to 14 residues. Germline V lookup: CDR1 SQVTM, CDR2 ANQGSEA. V lost 4 bases and J 5 bases, leaving 14 bases between the germline ends. This chain's CDR3 is CSVAADRSTGELFF. The CDR3 DNA sequence: TGCAGCGTTGCGGCGGACCGGAGTACCGGGGAGCTGTTTTTT.

This CDR3 reads CASSSWTGGDDQPQHF. DNA of the CDR3: TGTGCCAGCAGTTCCTGGACAGGGGGGGATGATCAGCCCCAGCATTTT. The rearrangement links TRBV28 to TRBJ1-5, with 10 bases lining up with TRBD1. V was pared by 4 bases and J by 5 bases, with 8 bases of the junction left unmatched. From germline, CDR1 is MDHEN and CDR2 SYDVKM. The CDR3 loop spans 16 amino acids.

A note on this clone: One junction end does not reproduce the germline sequence, and a read error may be involved. The rearrangement links TRBV7-7 to TRBJ2-5; D perhaps matches TRBD2 (6 bases). This CDR3 spans 15 amino acids. Germline loops: CDR1 SSHAT, CDR2 FNYEAQ (reference sequence). Here the CDR3 DNA reads TGTGCTAGCAGCTTAGCGGCCGGGCTTCAAGAGACCCAGTACTTC. The encoded protein is CASSLAAGLQETQYF.

The chain couples TRBV5-1 to TRBJ2-1, with TRBD2 matching 7 bases. V lost 0 bases and J lost 7; bases outside the gene matches: 4. The CDR3 runs to 14 residues. Germline lookup yields CDR1 SGHRS and CDR2 YFSETQ. CDR3 nucleotides: TGCGCCAGCAGCTTGGTGGGAGGGCCTAATGAGCAGTTCTTC. Its translation: CASSLVGGPNEQFF.

This rearrangement joins TRBV7-6 to TRBJ2-1; tentative D call: TRBD1 (5 bases). Looked up from germline, CDR1 is SGHVS and CDR2 is FNYEAQ. The length of the CDR3 is 19 residues. Trimming removed 4 bases from V and 0 bases from J, with 22 bases in between. Written as DNA, the CDR3 is TGTGCCAGCAGCTACCTCGTCAGGGCGATGAAGAGCTCCTACAATGAGCAGTTCTTC. Translating it yields CASSYLVRAMKSSYNEQFF. Full variable domain (missing parts from reference TRBV7-6 and TRBJ2-1): GAGVSQSPRYKVTKRGQDVALRCDPISGHVSLYWYRQALGQGPEFLTYFNYEAQQDKSGLPNDRFSAERPEGSISTLTIQRTEQRDSAMYRCASSYLVRAMKSSYNEQFFGPGTRLTVL.

This sequence joins TRBV6-5 and TRBJ2-2; D not certain. The CDR3 is 15 amino acids. Trimming left V 4 bases short and J 1 base short, with 10 bases between. Germline loops: CDR1 MNHEY, CDR2 SVGAGI. Here the CDR3 DNA reads TGTGCCAGCAGTTCCCGGACCAAGAACACCGGGGAGCTGTTTTTT. Protein product: CASSSRTKNTGELFF.

This clone was detected a few times. This chain joins TRBV13 and TRBJ1-1; TRBD1 is a possible D gene (6 bases). This CDR3 spans 13 amino acids. The V gene's germline CDR1 is PRHDT and CDR2 FYEKMQ (reference sequence). V lost 5 bases, J lost 6 bases, and 13 bases lay in between. The CDR3 region is CASSPDSFAEAFF. CDR3 coding DNA: TGTGCCAGCAGCCCGGACAGTTTCGCTGAAGCTTTCTTT.

The rearrangement links TRBV28 to TRBJ1-5, with 9 bases aligning to TRBD1. The J segment lost 7 bases and the V segment lost 4 bases, leaving 14 bases of the junction unmatched. The CDR3 is 17 residues long. Germline CDR1 reads MDHEN; CDR2 reads SYDVKM. CDR3: CASSYRGRLRTPQPQHF. The CDR3 DNA reads TGTGCCAGCAGTTACAGGGGGCGCTTGAGGACCCCCCAGCCCCAGCATTTT.

The genes are TRBV28 and TRBJ1-1; TRBD1 aligns across 10 bases. This CDR3 region has 15 residues. Germline CDR1 and CDR2: MDHEN and SYDVKM. The ends lost 6 bases at V and 0 bases at J; junction bases unmatched: 4. The CDR3 loop is CASSRTGGMNTEAFF. In DNA, the CDR3 is TGTGCCAGCAGCCGGACAGGGGGTATGAACACTGAAGCTTTCTTT.

V gene TRBV30 combines with J gene TRBJ1-3; D is unclear. Trimming took 3 bases from V and 0 from J, leaving 9 bases between them. Germline loops: CDR1 GTSNPN, CDR2 SVGIG (reference sequence). This CDR3 comprises 14 residues. The DNA for the CDR3 is TGTGCCTGGAGATTAGGGAGCTCTGGAAACACCATATATTTT. Protein: CAWRLGSSGNTIYF. Full variable domain (missing parts from reference TRBV30 and TRBJ1-3): SQTIHQWPATLVQPVGSPLSLECTVEGTSNPNLYWYRQAAGRGLQLLFYSVGIGQISSEVPQNLSASRPQDRQFILSSKKLLLSDSGFYLCAWRLGSSGNTIYFGEGSWLTVV.

This clone was detected only once. The rearrangement uses TRBV2 and TRBJ2-3, with 12 positions matching TRBD2. This CDR3 spans 18 amino acids. Germline V gene lookup returns CDR1 SNHLY and CDR2 FYNNEI. J was trimmed by 2 bases and V by 4 bases; bases with no gene match: 10. CDR3 protein: CASSGASGGVHFTDTQYF. The CDR3 DNA reads TGTGCCAGCAGTGGGGCTAGCGGGGGGGTCCACTTCACAGATACGCAGTATTTT.